The 16 T cell receptor beta chains listed next were all sequenced from one sample in a study of response to subunit inactivated influenza vaccine. TCRdb analysed the RT-PCR reads with MiXCR anew, one entry per CDR3 protein. Counted here are roughly 700,000 distinct CDR3 sequences, approximately 15% occurring once; the ten biggest clones make up around 7%. Here the sequenced sample was PBMCs from blood, taken less than 15 days before vaccination. All receptors derive from a man in his forties or fifties who received an inactivated influenza vaccine.

The chain couples TRBV27 to TRBJ2-1; 16 nucleotides align to TRBD2. With 5 bases clipped from V and 7 bases from J, the junction kept 2 bases outside the gene matches. CDR1 and CDR2 (germline): MNHEY, SMNVEV (reference sequence). This CDR3 has 15 amino acids. CDR3 sequence reads: CASSVGLAGGNEQFF. The CDR3 nucleotides are TGTGCCAGCAGTGTGGGACTAGCGGGGGGGAATGAGCAGTTCTTC.

This sequence joins TRBV4-2 and TRBJ2-1, with D perhaps matching TRBD2 (7 bases). This CDR3 has 16 amino acids. Trimming stripped 1 base from V and 6 bases from J, with 16 bases between. From germline, CDR1 is LGHNA and CDR2 YNFKEQ. The CDR3 sequence is CASSQAGGLKSNEQFF. For the CDR3, the DNA is TGTGCCAGCAGCCAAGCCGGGGGGCTAAAATCCAATGAGCAGTTCTTC.

The V call is TRBV20-1, the J call TRBJ2-3; 10 positions agree with TRBD1. Germline CDR1 and CDR2: DFQATT and SNEGSKA (reference sequence). After removal of 6 bases from V and 6 bases from J, the junction contained 15 bases not matched to a gene. The CDR3 is 16 residues long. The DNA of the CDR3 is TGCAGTGCGACGAATTTGGGGACAGGGGTGGCGGATACGCAGTATTTT. As protein: CSATNLGTGVADTQYF.

V gene TRBV6-1 combines with J gene TRBJ2-1; D is perhaps TRBD2 (5 bases). Germline V lookup: CDR1 MNHNS, CDR2 SASEGT. Trimming took off 3 bases at V and 10 bases at J, with 10 bases between the two ends. This CDR3 is 12 amino acids long. The CDR3 region is CASSDPGFEQFF. The CDR3 DNA follows: TGTGCCAGCAGTGATCCGGGATTCGAGCAGTTCTTC.

V gene TRBV15 combines with J gene TRBJ2-3; 8 nucleotides agree with TRBD2. The CDR3 sequence is 14 residues long. The V gene end was trimmed by 2 bases and the J gene end by 6 bases; junction bases not matched to a gene: 4. CDR1 is LNHNV and CDR2 is YYDKDF in the germline V gene (reference sequence). CDR3 residues: CATSRHSGKDTQYF. As DNA, the CDR3 is TGTGCCACCAGCAGACATAGCGGGAAGGATACGCAGTATTTT. Full variable domain (missing parts from reference TRBV15 and TRBJ2-3): DAMVIQNPRYQVTQFGKPVTLSCSQTLNHNVMYWYQQKSSQAPKLLFHYYDKDFNNEADTPDNFQSRRPNTSFCFLDIRSPGLGDTAMYLCATSRHSGKDTQYFGPGTRLTVL.

In its sample, this clonotype was seen many times. The gene calls are TRBV25-1 and TRBJ2-1, with 11 bases lining up with TRBD2. In germline, CDR1 is MGHDK, CDR2 SYGVNS. This CDR3 has 15 amino acids. V was clipped by 7 bases and J by 3 bases; unmatched bases: 5. The CDR3 is CASTSSGGGYNEQFF. The CDR3 DNA follows: TGTGCCAGCACCAGTAGCGGGGGGGGCTACAATGAGCAGTTCTTC. Using reference TRBV25-1 and TRBJ2-1 for the parts outside the CDR3, the full variable domain is EADIYQTPRYLVIGTGKKITLECSQTMGHDKMYWYQQDPGMELHLIHYSYGVNSTEKGDLSSESTVSRIRTEHFPLTLESARPSHTSQYLCASTSSGGGYNEQFFGPGTRLTVL.

This clonotype was picked up a small number of times. This chain joins TRBV20-1 and TRBJ1-5, with a possible D match to TRBD1 (6 bases). The V end lost 6 bases, the J end lost 4 bases, and 10 bases lay between the germline ends. The germline V gene encodes CDR1 DFQATT and CDR2 SNEGSKA (reference sequence). CDR3 length: 12 amino acids. The CDR3 DNA reads as TGCAGTGCCCACAGGGTTAATCAGCCCCAGCATTTT. This translates into CSAHRVNQPQHF.

The rearrangement joins TRBV12-3 or TRBV12-4 to TRBJ2-6; D ambiguous. This CDR3 is built from 15 residues. V lost 5 bases to trimming and J lost 1 base, with 9 bases between them. The CDR3 DNA reads as TGTGCCAGCAGTCGCGGTTGGTCTGGGGCCAACGTCCTGACTTTC. It yields the protein CASSRGWSGANVLTF.

The chain joins TRBV29-1 to TRBJ2-2; TRBD2 is a possible D gene (5 bases). Trimming took off 7 bases at V and 0 bases at J, with 12 bases between the two ends. CDR3 length equals 14 residues. Germline CDR1 reads SQVTM; CDR2 reads ANQGSEA. For the CDR3, the DNA is TGCAGCGCAAGGGAGATCCCGAACACCGGGGAGCTGTTTTTT. Amino acid sequence: CSAREIPNTGELFF.

This sequence joins TRBV20-1 and TRBJ1-2; no clear D gene. Germline V lookup: CDR1 DFQATT, CDR2 SNEGSKA (reference sequence). Deletions cut 3 bases from V and 4 bases from J, with 3 bases between. The CDR3 runs to 10 residues. CDR3 in amino acids: CSARSYGYTF. The CDR3 nucleotides read TGCAGTGCTAGGTCCTATGGCTACACCTTC.

The gene calls are TRBV11-2 and TRBJ2-1, with 13 bases that match TRBD2. Trimming took 5 bases from V and 7 from J; bases not matched to a gene: 8. CDR3 length: 16 amino acids. CDR1 and CDR2 from the germline V gene are SGHAT and FQNNGV. CDR3 sequence reads: CASSDWTSGSMNEQFF. CDR3 DNA sequence: TGTGCCAGCAGCGACTGGACTAGCGGGAGTATGAATGAGCAGTTCTTC.

Ten or more counts support this clonotype. CDR3 bases: TGCGCCAGCAGCTTCGACAGGAATGGAGGCTACACCTTC. It translates to CASSFDRNGGYTF. This chain uses TRBV5-1 with TRBJ1-2, with D tentatively TRBD1 (6 bases). The CDR3 contains 13 residues. With 2 bases removed from V and 8 bases from J, the gap between germline ends came to 13 bases. Germline values: CDR1 SGHRS, CDR2 YFSETQ.

The V and J genes are TRBV7-2 and TRBJ2-5; D is ambiguous. Trimming cost V 3 bases and J 4 bases, with 9 bases left between them. The CDR3 is 13 amino acids. The germline gives CDR1 SGHTA, CDR2 FQGNSA. For the CDR3, the DNA is TGTGCCAGCAGCTTCAGTACGTTAGAGACCCAGTACTTC. Translated: CASSFSTLETQYF.

This clonotype was found a few times. This chain joins TRBV20-1 and TRBJ2-2; 10 bases line up with TRBD2. The germline V gene has CDR1 DFQATT and CDR2 SNEGSKA (reference sequence). With V trimmed by 0 bases and J by 5 bases, 6 bases remained unmatched. The CDR3 is 16 amino acids. The CDR3, as DNA: TGCAGTGCTAGAGATTTCCTAGCGGGAGCAACCGGGGAGCTGTTTTTT. Translating gives CSARDFLAGATGELFF.

The chain has TRBV12-3 or TRBV12-4 and TRBJ2-3; 13 bases fit TRBD2. V was clipped by 5 bases and J by 2 bases; unmatched bases: 7. The CDR3 spans 17 residues. CDR3 protein: CASSGGLAGEYTDTQYF. The CDR3 bases are TGTGCCAGCAGTGGTGGACTAGCGGGGGAGTACACAGATACGCAGTATTTT.

This CDR3 reads CAAGGGLRNEQFF. CDR3 DNA: TGTGCCGCGGGGGGGGGACTCCGCAATGAGCAGTTCTTC. This chain uses TRBV6-2 or TRBV6-3 with TRBJ2-1, with TRBD2 matching over 9 bases. The CDR3 covers 13 residues. Germline CDR1 and CDR2: MNHEY and SVGEGT. With 11 bases clipped from V and 6 bases from J, the junction kept 8 bases outside the gene matches.